This T cell receptor (beta chain) came from a study of CD4+ T cells in melanoma. Method: immunoSEQ multiplex PCR; TCRdb's copy keeps in-frame clones and lacks some. The repertoire holds 20,000 to 25,000 clones, with just under 80% as singletons. As regards this clone: Antigen: not known.

Broader study findings: Diverse differentiation states were reported for melanoma neoantigen-specific CD4+ T cells. CD8+ T cell, macrophage and B cell function reportedly correlated with neoantigen-specific CD4+ T cells.

Per the germline V gene, CDR1 is SNHLY and CDR2 is FYNNEI. The CDR3 is 15 amino acids. Trimming removed 3 bases from V and 5 bases from J; junction bases left unmatched: 3. V usage is TRBV2 and J usage is TRBJ2-2, with TRBD2 matching over 10 bases. This sequence originates from a human donor with melanoma. The CDR3 here is CASSDTLAGTGELFF. CDR3 DNA sequence: TGTGCCAGCAGTGACACACTAGCGGGGACCGGGGAGCTGTTTTTT.